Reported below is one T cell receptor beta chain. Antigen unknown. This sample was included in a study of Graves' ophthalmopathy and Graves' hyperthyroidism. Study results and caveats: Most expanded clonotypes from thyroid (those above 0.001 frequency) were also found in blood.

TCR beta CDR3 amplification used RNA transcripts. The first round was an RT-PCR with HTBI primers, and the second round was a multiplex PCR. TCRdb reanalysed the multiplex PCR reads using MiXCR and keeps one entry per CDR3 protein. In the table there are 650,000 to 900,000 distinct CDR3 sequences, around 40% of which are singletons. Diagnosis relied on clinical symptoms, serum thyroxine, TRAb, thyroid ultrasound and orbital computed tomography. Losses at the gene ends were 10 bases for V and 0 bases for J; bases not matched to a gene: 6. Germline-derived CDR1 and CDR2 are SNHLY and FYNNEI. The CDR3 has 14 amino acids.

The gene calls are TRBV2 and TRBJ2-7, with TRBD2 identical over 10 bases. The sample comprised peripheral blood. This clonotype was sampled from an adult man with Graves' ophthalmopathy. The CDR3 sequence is CATGLAVPSYEQYF. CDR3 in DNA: TGTGCCACCGGACTAGCGGTACCCTCCTACGAGCAGTACTTC.